The 8 T cell receptor beta chains presented below share a single source sample, sequenced in a study of CD8+CD57+ T cells in acquired aplastic anemia. Both TCR beta VDJ combination and CDR3 sequence profiling were carried out. Genomic DNA was the template for this profiling. Using its own MiXCR run on the reads, TCRdb lists one record per CDR3 protein. Here the sample spans 450,000 to 600,000 distinct CDR3 sequences, roughly a third being singletons. Flow cytometry had shown expanded CD8+CD57+ cells in the patients chosen for sequencing. The specimen sequenced was sorted CD4+, CD8+, or CD8+CD57+ T cells (not recorded which) from PBMCs. The receptor source for this set is a human donor with aplastic anemia.

Ten or more counts support this clonotype. The chain joins TRBV10-1 to TRBJ2-1; the match to TRBD2 covers 7 bases. The V gene's germline CDR1 is WNHNN and CDR2 SYGVQD (reference sequence). This CDR3 has 13 residues. V lost 2 bases and J lost 8; bases outside the gene matches: 3. This CDR3 reads CASSEGLDHEQFF. The CDR3 DNA sequence: TGCGCCAGCAGTGAGGGACTAGACCATGAGCAGTTCTTC.

The chain joins TRBV4-1 to TRBJ1-5; 9 bases map to TRBD1. V shed 3 bases and J 1 base; nucleotides not matched to a gene: 7. Germline V gene data show CDR1 as MGHRA and CDR2 as YSYEKL. This CDR3 region has 17 residues. The CDR3 region is CASSQVDRGVSNQPQHF. The CDR3 DNA follows: TGCGCCAGCAGCCAGGTAGACAGGGGGGTGAGCAATCAGCCCCAGCATTTT.

Only a few counts were recorded for this clonotype. The gene calls are TRBV11-2 and TRBJ2-7; TRBD2 matches 7 bases. V was clipped by 5 bases and J by 7 bases; unmatched bases: 17. Per the germline V gene, CDR1 is SGHAT and CDR2 is FQNNGV. This CDR3 spans 16 amino acids. CDR3 nucleotide sequence: TGTGCCAGCAGCCCGACGGTGGCGGGAGCTGGGAGAGAGCAGTACTTC. This sequence encodes CASSPTVAGAGREQYF.

Many counts were recorded for this clonotype. The V and J genes are TRBV11-3 and TRBJ1-2; D uncertain. The CDR3 is made up of 13 amino acids. Germline CDR1 reads SGHNT; CDR2 reads YENEEA. V lost 5 bases, J lost 5 bases, and 12 bases lay in between. This CDR3 reads CASSPNLQYGYTF. The CDR3 DNA reads as TGTGCCAGCAGCCCCAACTTGCAATATGGCTACACCTTC.

This clonotype was recorded at least ten times. The chain recombines TRBV6-5 with TRBJ1-2, with unresolved D. The CDR3 is 13 amino acids. The V gene's germline CDR1 is MNHEY and CDR2 SVGAGI. V dropped 6 bases and J dropped 7 bases, with 15 bases sitting between them. CDR3 nucleotides: TGTGCCAGCAGCTACGGGTCTCCCCCTGGCTACACCTTC. Residues: CASSYGSPPGYTF.

CDR3 residues: CSALGTTDTQYF. The CDR3 region has the DNA TGCAGTGCCTTAGGGACCACAGATACGCAGTATTTT. The chain is built from TRBV20-1 and TRBJ2-3; D may correspond to TRBD1 or TRBD2 (5 bases each). The CDR3 totals 12 residues. Germline V CDR1 and CDR2: DFQATT, SNEGSKA (reference sequence). Trimming took 6 bases from V and 2 from J, leaving 9 bases between them.

This chain connects TRBV4-1 to TRBJ2-5, with 7 nucleotides matching TRBD2. Germline V lookup: CDR1 MGHRA, CDR2 YSYEKL. CDR3 length: 16 amino acids. Trimming took 2 bases from V and 5 from J; bases not matched to a gene: 11. In nucleotides, the CDR3 is TGCGCCAGCAGCCAAAGCCTTGGACTAGGTTGGGAGACCCAGTACTTC. Encoded protein: CASSQSLGLGWETQYF.

There are a few counts of this clonotype. This sequence joins TRBV6-2 or TRBV6-3 and TRBJ2-5, with a tentative D call TRBD1 (6 bases). The CDR3 has 15 residues. Germline CDR1 is MNHEY and CDR2 is SVGEGT. V lost 0 bases to trimming and J lost 5 bases, with 13 bases between them. The CDR3 DNA follows: TGTGCCAGCAGTTACTCGAGGGGGTCTGGGGAGACCCAGTACTTC. As protein: CASSYSRGSGETQYF.